This TCR beta chain was sequenced for a study of T cell responses to AZD1222 COVID-19 vaccine. Study at large: Pooling was applied to second doses at about 4 or about 12 weeks.

The germline CDR1 and CDR2 sequences are SGDLS and YYNGEE. The CDR3 is 12 amino acids. Trimming pared 3 bases from V and 5 bases from J, leaving 6 bases between. The data were produced by immunoSEQ multiplex PCR, yet TCRdb's version contains in-frame clones alone and is incomplete. This table has around 160,000 clones, approximately 89% appearing once. Sequencing used peripheral blood, obtained on day 0 of AZD1222 vaccination. This TCR derives from an adult in good health. This chain uses TRBV9 with TRBJ1-5; no clear D gene. The CDR3 DNA reads as TGTGCCAGCAGCGCAAGACATCAGCCCCAGCATTTT. Translation gives CASSARHQPQHF. Full variable domain (outside the CDR3, taken from reference TRBV9 and TRBJ1-5): DSGVTQTPKHLITATGQRVTLRCSPRSGDLSVYWYQQSLDQGLQFLIQYYNGEERAKGNILERFSAQQFPDLHSELNLSSLELGDSALYFCASSARHQPQHFGDGTRLSIL.